This T cell receptor (beta chain) was identified during a study of blood T cell repertoires in COVID-19. Turning to the study itself: Specimens from acute and convalescent COVID-19 originated in the United States, Italy and Spain. Sources were T cells, B-cell-depleted T cells, or PBMCs; the material itself was cDNA or gDNA.

Clones were sequenced by immunoSEQ multiplex PCR, and TCRdb holds only the in-frame ones, with some missing. Found here are some 200,000 clones, 80% to 90% of them singletons; the top ten hold 1.5%. The CDR3 has 14 amino acids. Per the germline V gene, CDR1 is SGDLS and CDR2 is YYNGEE. V was pared by 4 bases and J by 5 bases, with 4 bases of the junction left unmatched. Sequencing was carried out using peripheral blood. The receptor was isolated from a man aged 18 to 29 with active or convalescent COVID-19. V and J are TRBV9 and TRBJ1-5, with 9 positions matching TRBD1. This chain's CDR3 is CASSPDRGDQPQHF. CDR3 bases: TGTGCCAGCAGCCCCGACAGGGGGGATCAGCCCCAGCATTTT.